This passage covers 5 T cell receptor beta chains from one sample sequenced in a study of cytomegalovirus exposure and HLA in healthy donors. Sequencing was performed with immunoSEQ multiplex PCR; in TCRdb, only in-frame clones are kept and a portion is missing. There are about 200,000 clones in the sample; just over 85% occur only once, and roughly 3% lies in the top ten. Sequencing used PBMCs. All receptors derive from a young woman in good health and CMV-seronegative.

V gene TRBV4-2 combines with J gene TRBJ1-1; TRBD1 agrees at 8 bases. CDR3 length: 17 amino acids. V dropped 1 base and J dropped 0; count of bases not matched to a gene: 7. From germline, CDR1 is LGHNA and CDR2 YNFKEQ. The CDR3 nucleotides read TGTGCCAGCAGCCAAGGGACAGGGTGGGAGGTGAACACTGAAGCTTTCTTT. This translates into CASSQGTGWEVNTEAFF.

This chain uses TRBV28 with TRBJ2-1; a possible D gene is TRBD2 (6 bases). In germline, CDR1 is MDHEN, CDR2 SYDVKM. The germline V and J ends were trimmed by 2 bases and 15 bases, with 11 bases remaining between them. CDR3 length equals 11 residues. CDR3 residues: CASSLGGGAFF. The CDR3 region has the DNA TGTGCCAGCAGTTTAGGAGGCGGGGCGTTCTTC.

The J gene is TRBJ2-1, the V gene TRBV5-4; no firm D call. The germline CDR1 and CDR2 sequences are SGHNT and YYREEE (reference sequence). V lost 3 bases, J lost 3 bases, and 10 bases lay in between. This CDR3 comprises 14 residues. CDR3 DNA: TGTGCCAGCAGCTCTAAGGCGGACTACAATGAGCAGTTCTTC. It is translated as CASSSKADYNEQFF.

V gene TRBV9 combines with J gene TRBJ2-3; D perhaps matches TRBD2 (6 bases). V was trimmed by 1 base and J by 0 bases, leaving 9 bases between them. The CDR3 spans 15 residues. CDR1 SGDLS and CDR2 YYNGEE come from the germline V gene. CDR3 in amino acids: CASSVSSGSTDTQYF. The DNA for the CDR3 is TGTGCCAGCAGCGTATCCAGCGGGAGCACAGATACGCAGTATTTT.

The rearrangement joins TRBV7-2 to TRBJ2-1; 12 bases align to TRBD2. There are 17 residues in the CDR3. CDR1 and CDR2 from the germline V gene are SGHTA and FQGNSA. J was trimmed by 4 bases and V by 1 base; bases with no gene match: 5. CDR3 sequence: CASSLVGLAGKYNEQFF. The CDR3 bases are TGTGCCAGCAGCTTAGTGGGACTAGCGGGCAAGTACAATGAGCAGTTCTTC. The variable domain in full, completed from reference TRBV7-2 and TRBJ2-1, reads GAGVSQSPSNKVTEKGKDVELRCDPISGHTALYWYRQSLGQGLEFLIYFQGNSAPDKSGLPSDRFSAERTGGSVSTLTIQRTQQEDSAVYLCASSLVGLAGKYNEQFFGPGTRLTVL.